This T cell receptor (beta chain) was sequenced in a study of blood T cell repertoires in COVID-19. Study-wide background: Collection of acute and convalescent COVID-19 samples took place in the United States, Italy and Spain. PBMCs, B-cell-depleted T cells, or T cells were the source of the cDNA or gDNA that made up the material.

Germline V gene sequence: CDR1 MGHRA, CDR2 YSYEKL. The CDR3 totals 18 residues. V trimming: 0 bases; J trimming: 5 bases; junction bases outside the gene matches: 10. While infection was still active, Seattle patients were enrolled and then followed longitudinally. Original data processing: The authors estimated nucleated cell counts from reference gene primer amplification. Repertoires were generated with immunoSEQ multiplex PCR, while TCRdb's copy carries only in-frame clones and drops some. D and trimming were read from the DNA, whereas the V and J calls and clone size are those reported in that table. The sample carries under 75,000 clones, roughly 83% recorded once.

This chain links TRBV4-1 with TRBJ2-1; TRBD2 agrees at 10 bases. Sequenced sample: peripheral blood. The TCR was taken from a man in his fifties or sixties with COVID-19, enrolled during active disease. The CDR3 bases are TGCGCCAGCAGCCAAGAACAATTATCAGCGGGAGGGAACAATGAGCAGTTCTTC. It is translated as CASSQEQLSAGGNNEQFF.